These 4 T cell receptor beta chains were all obtained from the same sample, sequenced in a study of cytomegalovirus exposure and HLA in healthy donors. A multiplex PCR was run with 60 Vbeta primers and 13 Jbeta primers. This table comes from immunoSEQ multiplex PCR, and its TCRdb copy is limited to in-frame clones, with some not included. This table has roughly 130,000 clones, roughly 84% appearing once. The sequenced material came from PBMCs. These receptors all come from a man aged 50 to 59 in good health and CMV-seronegative.

The CDR3 spells CASSFGYQETQYF. DNA for the CDR3: TGTGCCAGCAGCTTCGGGTATCAAGAGACCCAGTACTTC. The V call is TRBV11-2, the J call TRBJ2-5; no firm D call. With 3 bases removed from V and 2 bases from J, the gap between germline ends came to 7 bases. CDR1 is SGHAT and CDR2 is FQNNGV in the germline V gene. CDR3 length: 13 residues.

V usage is TRBV11-3 and J usage is TRBJ2-1, with D perhaps matching TRBD2 (5 bases). V shed 3 bases and J shed 3 bases, with 9 bases lying between them. CDR3 length equals 14 residues. CDR1 is SGHNT and CDR2 is YENEEA in the germline V gene. For the CDR3, the DNA is TGTGCCAGCAGCTTGAGGGTAGACTACAATGAGCAGTTCTTC. It translates to CASSLRVDYNEQFF.

The CDR3 coding sequence is TGCGCCAGCAGTGAGTCGAGCGTGGTGATAAGCACAGATACGCAGTATTTT. Translated: CASSESSVVISTDTQYF. The chain uses TRBV10-1 and TRBJ2-3; D is undetermined. The CDR3 covers 17 residues. V gave up 0 bases and J gave up 0 bases, with 13 bases separating them. Looked up from germline, CDR1 is WNHNN and CDR2 is SYGVQD (reference sequence).

The chain joins TRBV2 to TRBJ2-5, with 9 bases that match TRBD2. Germline CDR1 SNHLY, CDR2 FYNNEI. V lost 5 bases, J lost 8 bases, and 9 bases stayed unmatched. There are 14 residues in the CDR3. CDR3 sequence reads: CASSPRAGGGTQYF. The CDR3 DNA reads as TGTGCCAGCAGTCCCAGAGCGGGGGGTGGAACCCAGTACTTC.